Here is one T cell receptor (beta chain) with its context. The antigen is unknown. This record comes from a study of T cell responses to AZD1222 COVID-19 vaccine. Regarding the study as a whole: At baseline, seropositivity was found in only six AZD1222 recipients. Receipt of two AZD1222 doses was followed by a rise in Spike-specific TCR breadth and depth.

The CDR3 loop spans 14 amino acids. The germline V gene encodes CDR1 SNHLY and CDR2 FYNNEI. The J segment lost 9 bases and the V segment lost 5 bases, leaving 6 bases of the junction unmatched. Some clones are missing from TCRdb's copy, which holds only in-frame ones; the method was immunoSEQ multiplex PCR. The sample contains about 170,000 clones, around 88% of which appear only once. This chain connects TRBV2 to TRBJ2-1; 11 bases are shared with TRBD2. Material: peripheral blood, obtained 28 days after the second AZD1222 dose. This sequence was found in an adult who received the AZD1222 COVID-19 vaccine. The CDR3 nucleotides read TGTGCCAGCAGTTTAGCGGGGGGGCGGAGTGAGCAGTTCTTC. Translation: CASSLAGGRSEQFF.